This record concerns one T cell receptor beta chain sequence. The antigen is not known. The junction departs from the called germline gene at one end, perhaps through a read error. The sample belongs to a study of CD8 T cells in ankylosing spondylitis. The study, taken as a whole, reports: Disease-linked clones reportedly concentrated significantly in matched ankylosing spondylitis synovial fluid. The study identified a TCR beta motif of fewer than 10 highly homologous variants that appeared characteristic of ankylosing spondylitis blood. Disease-linked clones were CD8+ and relatively rare in peripheral blood.

TCR beta libraries were made by quantitative 5'-RACE with molecular barcodes. TCRdb re-called the 5' RACE reads with MiXCR, one entry per CDR3 protein. The sample contains 450,000 to 550,000 distinct CDR3 sequences, 5.3% of which appear only once. Per the germline V gene, CDR1 is SGHTA and CDR2 is FQGNSA. There are 10 residues in the CDR3. The clonotype originates from a male donor with ankylosing spondylitis. This chain uses TRBV7-2 with TRBJ2-5; D gene ambiguous. The sequenced material came from blood, either unsorted or a sorted T cell fraction (not recorded which). The DNA for the CDR3 is TGTGGCAGCAGCCTGGAGACCCAGTACTTC. It codes for CGSSLETQYF.